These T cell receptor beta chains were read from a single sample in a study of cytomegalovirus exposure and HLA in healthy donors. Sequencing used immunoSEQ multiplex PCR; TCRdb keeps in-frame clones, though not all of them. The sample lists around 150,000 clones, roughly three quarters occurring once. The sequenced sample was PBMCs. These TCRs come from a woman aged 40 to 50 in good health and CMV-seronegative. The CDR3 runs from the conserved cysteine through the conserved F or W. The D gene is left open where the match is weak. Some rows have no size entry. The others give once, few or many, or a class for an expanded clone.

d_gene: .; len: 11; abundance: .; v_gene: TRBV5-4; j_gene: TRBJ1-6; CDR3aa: CASSSRGSLHF; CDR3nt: TGTGCCAGCAGCTCGAGAGGATCCCTCCACTTT
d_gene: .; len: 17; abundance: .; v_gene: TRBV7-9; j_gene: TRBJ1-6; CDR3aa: CASSAPRGISYNSPLHF; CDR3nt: TGTGCCAGCAGCGCCCCGCGGGGTATCTCCTATAATTCACCCCTCCACTTT
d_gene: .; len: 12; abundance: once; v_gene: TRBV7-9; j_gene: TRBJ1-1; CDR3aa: CASSLELAEAFF; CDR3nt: TGTGCCAGCAGCTTAGAATTAGCTGAAGCTTTCTTT
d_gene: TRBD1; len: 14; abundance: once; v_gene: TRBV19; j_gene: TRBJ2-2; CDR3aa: CATLRGQDTGELFF; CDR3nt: TGTGCCACCCTAAGGGGGCAGGACACCGGGGAGCTGTTTTTT
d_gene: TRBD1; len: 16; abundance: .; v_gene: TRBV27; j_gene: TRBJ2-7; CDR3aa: CASSRSGTGGHYEQYF; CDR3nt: TGTGCCAGCAGTAGATCCGGGACAGGGGGCCACTACGAGCAGTACTTC
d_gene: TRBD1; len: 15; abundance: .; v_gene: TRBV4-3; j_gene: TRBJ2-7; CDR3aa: CASSRESDRVYEQYF; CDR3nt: TGCGCCAGCAGCCGAGAATCGGACAGGGTCTACGAGCAGTACTTC
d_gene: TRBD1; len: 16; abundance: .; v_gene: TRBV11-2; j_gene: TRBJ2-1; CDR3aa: CASSLKGAGSYNEQFF; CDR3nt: TGTGCCAGCAGCTTAAAGGGGGCTGGGTCCTACAATGAGCAGTTCTTC
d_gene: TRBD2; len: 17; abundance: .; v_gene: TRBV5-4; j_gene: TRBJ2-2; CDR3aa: CASSGGPGGGGTGELFF; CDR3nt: TGTGCCAGCAGCGGAGGCCCCGGCGGGGGAGGAACCGGGGAGCTGTTTTTT
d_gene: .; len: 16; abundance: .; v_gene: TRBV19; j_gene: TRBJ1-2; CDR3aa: CASSIPPIREKNGYTF; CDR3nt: TGTGCCAGTAGTATTCCCCCCATAAGGGAGAAGAATGGCTACACCTTC
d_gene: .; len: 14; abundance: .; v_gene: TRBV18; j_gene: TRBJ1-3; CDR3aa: CASSPQESGNTIYF; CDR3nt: TGTGCCAGCTCACCACAGGAGTCTGGAAACACCATATATTTT
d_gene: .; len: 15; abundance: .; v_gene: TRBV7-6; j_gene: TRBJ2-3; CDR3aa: CASSLKYRGTDTQYF; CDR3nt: TGTGCCAGCAGCCTCAAATACAGGGGCACAGATACGCAGTATTTT
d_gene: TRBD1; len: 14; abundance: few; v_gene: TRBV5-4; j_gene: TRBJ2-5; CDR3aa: CASGPGQASATQYF; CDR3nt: TGTGCCAGCGGACCCGGACAGGCTTCCGCGACCCAGTACTTC
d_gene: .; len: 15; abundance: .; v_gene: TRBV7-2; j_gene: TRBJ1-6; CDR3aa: CASSTEGRRGAPLHF; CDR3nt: TGTGCCAGCAGCACGGAGGGACGGCGGGGTGCACCCCTCCACTTT
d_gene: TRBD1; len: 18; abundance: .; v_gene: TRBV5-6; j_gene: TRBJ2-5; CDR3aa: CASSLRGTGTGGQETQYF; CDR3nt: TGTGCCAGCAGCTTAAGGGGTACCGGGACAGGGGGCCAAGAGACCCAGTACTTC
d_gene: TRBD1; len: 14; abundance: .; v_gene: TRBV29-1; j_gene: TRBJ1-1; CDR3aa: CSVDLQGANTEAFF; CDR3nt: TGCAGCGTTGACCTACAGGGGGCGAACACTGAAGCTTTCTTT
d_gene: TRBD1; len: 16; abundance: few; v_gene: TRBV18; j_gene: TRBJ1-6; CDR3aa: CASSPVVLQGDSPLHF; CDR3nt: TGTGCCAGCTCACCGGTTGTTTTACAGGGGGATTCACCCCTCCACTTT
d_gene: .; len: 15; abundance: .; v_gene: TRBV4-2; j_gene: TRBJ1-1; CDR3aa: CASSHERGQNTEAFF; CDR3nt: TGTGCCAGCAGCCACGAGAGAGGGCAGAACACTGAAGCTTTCTTT
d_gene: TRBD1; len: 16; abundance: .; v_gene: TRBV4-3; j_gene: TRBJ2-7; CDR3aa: CASSQDKTGRRGEQYF; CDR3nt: TGCGCCAGCAGCCAAGATAAGACAGGGCGAAGGGGCGAGCAGTACTTC
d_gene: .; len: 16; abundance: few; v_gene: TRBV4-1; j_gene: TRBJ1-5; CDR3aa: CASSPRTVNSNQPQHF; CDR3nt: TGCGCCAGCAGCCCTAGGACAGTAAATAGCAATCAGCCCCAGCATTTT
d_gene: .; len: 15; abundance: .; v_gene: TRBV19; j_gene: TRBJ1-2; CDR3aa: CASSIVSELPYGYTF; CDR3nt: TGTGCCAGTAGTATAGTATCGGAACTACCTTATGGCTACACCTTC
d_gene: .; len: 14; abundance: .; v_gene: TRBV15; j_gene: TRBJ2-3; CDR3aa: CATSRDIVADTQYF; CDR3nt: TGTGCCACCAGCAGAGATATTGTAGCGGATACGCAGTATTTT
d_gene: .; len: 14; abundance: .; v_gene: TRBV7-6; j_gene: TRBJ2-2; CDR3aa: CASSFNRNTGELFF; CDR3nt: TGTGCCAGCAGCTTTAACAGGAACACCGGGGAGCTGTTTTTT
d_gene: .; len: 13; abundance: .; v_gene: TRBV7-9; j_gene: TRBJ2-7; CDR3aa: CASSLFQSYEQYF; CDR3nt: TGTGCCAGCAGCTTATTCCAGTCCTACGAGCAGTACTTC
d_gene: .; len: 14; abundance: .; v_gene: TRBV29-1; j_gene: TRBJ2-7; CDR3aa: CSVTGQTGSYEQYF; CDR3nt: TGCAGCGTTACCGGACAGACAGGCTCCTACGAGCAGTACTTC
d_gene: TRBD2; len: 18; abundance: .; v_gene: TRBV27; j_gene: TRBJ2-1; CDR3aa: CASSGGTTVDPIYNEQFF; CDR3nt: TGTGCCAGCAGTGGTGGGACTACCGTTGACCCGATCTACAATGAGCAGTTCTTC
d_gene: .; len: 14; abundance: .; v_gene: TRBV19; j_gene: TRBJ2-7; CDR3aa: CASSIGFGSYEQYF; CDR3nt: TGTGCCAGTAGTATAGGGTTCGGGTCCTACGAGCAGTACTTC
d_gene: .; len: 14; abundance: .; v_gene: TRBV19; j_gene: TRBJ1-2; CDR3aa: CASSIDRSNYGYTF; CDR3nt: TGTGCCAGTAGTATAGATCGGTCTAACTATGGCTACACCTTC
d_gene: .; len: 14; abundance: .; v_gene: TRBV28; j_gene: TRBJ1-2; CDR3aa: CASSPTTGSYGYTF; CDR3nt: TGTGCCAGCAGTCCGACAACAGGGAGCTATGGCTACACCTTC
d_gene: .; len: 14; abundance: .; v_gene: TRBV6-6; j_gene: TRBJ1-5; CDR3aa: CASSYEGFNQPQHF; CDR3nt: TGTGCCAGCAGTTACGAGGGTTTCAATCAGCCCCAGCATTTT
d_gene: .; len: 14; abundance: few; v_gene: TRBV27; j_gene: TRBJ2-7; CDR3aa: CASTLRTASYEQYF; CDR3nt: TGTGCCAGCACCTTAAGGACAGCTAGCTACGAGCAGTACTTC
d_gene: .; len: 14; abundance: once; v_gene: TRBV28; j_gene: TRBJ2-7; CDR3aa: CASSLQGSSYEQYF; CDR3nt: TGTGCCAGCAGTCTCCAGGGGAGTTCCTACGAGCAGTACTTC
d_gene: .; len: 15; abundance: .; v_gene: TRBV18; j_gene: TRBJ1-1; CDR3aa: CASSTIGTLNTEAFF; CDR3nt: TGTGCCAGCTCAACCATCGGGACATTGAACACTGAAGCTTTCTTT
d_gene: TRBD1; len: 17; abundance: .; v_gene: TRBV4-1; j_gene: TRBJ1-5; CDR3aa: CASSQGIQGSSNQPQHF; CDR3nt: TGCGCCAGCAGCCAAGGAATACAGGGGTCTAGCAATCAGCCCCAGCATTTT